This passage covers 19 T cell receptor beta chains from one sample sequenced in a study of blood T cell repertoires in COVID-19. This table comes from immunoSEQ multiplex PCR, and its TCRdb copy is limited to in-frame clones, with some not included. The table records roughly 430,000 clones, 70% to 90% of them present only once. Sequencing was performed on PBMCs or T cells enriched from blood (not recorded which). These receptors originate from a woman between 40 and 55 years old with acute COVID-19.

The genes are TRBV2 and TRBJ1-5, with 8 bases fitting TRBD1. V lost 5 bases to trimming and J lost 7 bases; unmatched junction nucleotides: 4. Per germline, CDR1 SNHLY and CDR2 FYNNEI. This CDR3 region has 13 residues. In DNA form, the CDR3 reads TGTGCCAGCAGTCAGGGGGCTGAACAGCCCCAGCATTTT. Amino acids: CASSQGAEQPQHF.

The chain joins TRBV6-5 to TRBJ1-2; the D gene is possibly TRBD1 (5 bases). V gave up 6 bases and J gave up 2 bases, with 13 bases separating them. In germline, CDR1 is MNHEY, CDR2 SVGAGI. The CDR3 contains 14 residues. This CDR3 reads CASSLTDKNYGYTF. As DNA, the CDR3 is TGTGCCAGCAGCCTCACGGACAAAAACTATGGCTACACCTTC.

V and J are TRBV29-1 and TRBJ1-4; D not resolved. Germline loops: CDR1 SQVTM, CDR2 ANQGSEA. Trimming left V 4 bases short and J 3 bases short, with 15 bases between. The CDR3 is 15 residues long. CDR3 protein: CSVGAGSRANEKLFF. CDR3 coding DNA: TGCAGCGTTGGGGCGGGGAGTAGGGCTAATGAAAAACTGTTTTTT.

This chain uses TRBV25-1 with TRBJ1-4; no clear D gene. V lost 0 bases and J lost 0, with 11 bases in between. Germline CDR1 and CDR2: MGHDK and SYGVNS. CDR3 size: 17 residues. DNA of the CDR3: TGTGCCAGCAGTGAATACGGCAACGGAGCAACTAATGAAAAACTGTTTTTT. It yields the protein CASSEYGNGATNEKLFF.

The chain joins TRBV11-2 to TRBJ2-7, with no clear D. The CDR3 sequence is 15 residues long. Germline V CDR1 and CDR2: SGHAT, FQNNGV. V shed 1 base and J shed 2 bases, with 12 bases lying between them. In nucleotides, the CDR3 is TGTGCCAGCAGCTTAGCGGCAGGCCCCACCTACGAGCAGTACTTC. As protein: CASSLAAGPTYEQYF.

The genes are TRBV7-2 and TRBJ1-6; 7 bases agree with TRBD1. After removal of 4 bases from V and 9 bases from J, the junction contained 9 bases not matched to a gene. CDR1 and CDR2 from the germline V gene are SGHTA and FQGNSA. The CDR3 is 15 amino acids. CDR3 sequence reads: CASSSKQGRGSPLHF. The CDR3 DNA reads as TGTGCCAGCAGCTCTAAACAGGGGCGTGGTTCACCCCTCCACTTT.

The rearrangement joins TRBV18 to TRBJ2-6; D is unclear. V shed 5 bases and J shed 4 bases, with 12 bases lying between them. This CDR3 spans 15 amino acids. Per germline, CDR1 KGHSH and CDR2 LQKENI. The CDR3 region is CASSNGAAGANVLTF. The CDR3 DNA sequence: TGTGCCAGCTCAAACGGTGCTGCCGGGGCCAACGTCCTGACTTTC.

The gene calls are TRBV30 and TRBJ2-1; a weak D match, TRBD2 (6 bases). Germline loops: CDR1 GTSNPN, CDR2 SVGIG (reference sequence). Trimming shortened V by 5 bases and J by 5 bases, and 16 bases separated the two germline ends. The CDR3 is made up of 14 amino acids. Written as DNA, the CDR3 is TGTGCCTGGGCAAGCGGGTACGTAAACAATGAGCAGTTCTTC. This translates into CAWASGYVNNEQFF.

The CDR3 protein is CATSRDLGSRKAQPQHF. The DNA of the CDR3 is TGTGCCACCAGCAGAGATCTGGGCTCCCGAAAGGCTCAGCCCCAGCATTTT. This chain joins TRBV15 and TRBJ1-5; D remains ambiguous. V was cut by 0 bases and J by 6 bases, with 18 bases left in between. This CDR3 spans 17 amino acids. CDR1 LNHNV and CDR2 YYDKDF come from the germline V gene (reference sequence).

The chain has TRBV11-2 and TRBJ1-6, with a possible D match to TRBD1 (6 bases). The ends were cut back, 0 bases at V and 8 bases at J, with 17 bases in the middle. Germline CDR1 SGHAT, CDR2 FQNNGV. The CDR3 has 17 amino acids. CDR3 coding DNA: TGTGCCAGCAGCTTAGATCCCGGACAGTCGAGGGATTCACCCCTCCACTTT. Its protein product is CASSLDPGQSRDSPLHF.

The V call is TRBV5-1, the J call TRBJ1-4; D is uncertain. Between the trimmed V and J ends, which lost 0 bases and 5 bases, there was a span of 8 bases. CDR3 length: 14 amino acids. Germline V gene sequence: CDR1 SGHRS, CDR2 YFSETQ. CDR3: CASSLEGGNEKLFF. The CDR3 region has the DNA TGCGCCAGCAGCTTGGAAGGCGGAAATGAAAAACTGTTTTTT.

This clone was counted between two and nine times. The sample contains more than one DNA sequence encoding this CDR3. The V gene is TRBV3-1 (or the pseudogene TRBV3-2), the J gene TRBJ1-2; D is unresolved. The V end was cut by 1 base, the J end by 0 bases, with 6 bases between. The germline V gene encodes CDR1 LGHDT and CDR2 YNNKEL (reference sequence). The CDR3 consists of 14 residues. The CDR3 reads CASSQGSTNYGYTF. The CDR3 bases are TGTGCCAGCAGCCAAGGTAGTACTAACTATGGCTACACCTTC.

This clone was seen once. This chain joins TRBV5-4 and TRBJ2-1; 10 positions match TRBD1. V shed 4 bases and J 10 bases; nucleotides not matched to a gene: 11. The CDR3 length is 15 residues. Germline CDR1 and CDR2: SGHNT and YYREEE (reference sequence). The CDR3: CASSPTGGPRSEQFF. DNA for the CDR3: TGTGCCAGCAGCCCGACAGGGGGCCCCAGATCAGAGCAGTTCTTC. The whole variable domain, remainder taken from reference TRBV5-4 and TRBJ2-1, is ETGVTQSPTHLIKTRGQQVTLRCSSQSGHNTVSWYQQALGQGPQFIFQYYREEENGRGNFPPRFSGLQFPNYSSELNVNALELDDSALYLCASSPTGGPRSEQFFGPGTRLTVL.

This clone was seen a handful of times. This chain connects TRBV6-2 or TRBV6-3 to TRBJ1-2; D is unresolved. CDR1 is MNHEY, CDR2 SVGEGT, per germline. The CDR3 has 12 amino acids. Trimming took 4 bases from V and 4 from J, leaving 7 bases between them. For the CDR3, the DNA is TGTGCCAGCAGTTTGGCAGGCTATGGCTACACCTTC. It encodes CASSLAGYGYTF.

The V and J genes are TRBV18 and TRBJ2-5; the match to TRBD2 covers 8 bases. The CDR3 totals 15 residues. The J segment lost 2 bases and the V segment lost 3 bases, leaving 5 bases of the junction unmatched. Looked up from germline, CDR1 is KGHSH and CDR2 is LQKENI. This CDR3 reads CASSPQGLVQETQYF. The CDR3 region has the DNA TGTGCCAGCTCACCCCAGGGACTAGTTCAAGAGACCCAGTACTTC.

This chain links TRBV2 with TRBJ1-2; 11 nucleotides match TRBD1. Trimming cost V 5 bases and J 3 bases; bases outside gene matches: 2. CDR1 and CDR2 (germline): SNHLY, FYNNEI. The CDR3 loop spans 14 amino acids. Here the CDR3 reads CASSRTGGDYGYTF. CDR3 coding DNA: TGTGCCAGCAGTCGGACAGGGGGCGACTATGGCTACACCTTC.

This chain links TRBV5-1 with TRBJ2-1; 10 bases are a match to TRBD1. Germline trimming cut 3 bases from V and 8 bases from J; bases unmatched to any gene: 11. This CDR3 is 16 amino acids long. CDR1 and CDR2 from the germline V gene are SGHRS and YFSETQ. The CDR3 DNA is TGCGCCAGCAGCTCAAATTCCGGGACAGGGGTTGATGAGCAGTTCTTC. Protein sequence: CASSSNSGTGVDEQFF.

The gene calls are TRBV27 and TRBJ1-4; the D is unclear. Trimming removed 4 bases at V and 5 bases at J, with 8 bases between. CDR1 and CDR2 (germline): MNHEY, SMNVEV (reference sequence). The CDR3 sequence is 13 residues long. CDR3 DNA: TGTGCCAGCAGTTCCCCACTAAATGAAAAACTGTTTTTT. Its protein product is CASSSPLNEKLFF.

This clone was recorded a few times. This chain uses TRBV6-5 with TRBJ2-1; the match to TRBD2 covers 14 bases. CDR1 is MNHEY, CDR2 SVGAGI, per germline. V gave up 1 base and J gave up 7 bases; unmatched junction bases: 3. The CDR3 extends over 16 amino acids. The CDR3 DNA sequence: TGTGCCAGCAGTTACTTCCGGACTAGCGGGGGGAATGAGCAGTTCTTC. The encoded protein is CASSYFRTSGGNEQFF.